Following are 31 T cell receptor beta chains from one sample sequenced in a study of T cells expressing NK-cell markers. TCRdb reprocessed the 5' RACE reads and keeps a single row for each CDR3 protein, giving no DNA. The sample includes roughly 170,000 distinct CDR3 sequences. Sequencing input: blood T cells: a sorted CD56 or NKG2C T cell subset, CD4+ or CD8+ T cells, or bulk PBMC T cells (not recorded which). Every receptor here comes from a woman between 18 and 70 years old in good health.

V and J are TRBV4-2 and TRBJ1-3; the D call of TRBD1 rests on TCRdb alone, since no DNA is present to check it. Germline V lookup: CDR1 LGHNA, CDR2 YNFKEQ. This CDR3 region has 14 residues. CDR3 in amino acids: CASSRRGLGNTIYF.

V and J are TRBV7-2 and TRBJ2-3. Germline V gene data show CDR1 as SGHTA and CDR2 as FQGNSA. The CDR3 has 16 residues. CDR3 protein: CASISSATSSTDTQYF.

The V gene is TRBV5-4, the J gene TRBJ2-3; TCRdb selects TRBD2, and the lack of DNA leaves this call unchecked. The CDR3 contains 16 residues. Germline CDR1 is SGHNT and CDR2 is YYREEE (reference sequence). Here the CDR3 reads CASSSTVTRSTDTQYF.

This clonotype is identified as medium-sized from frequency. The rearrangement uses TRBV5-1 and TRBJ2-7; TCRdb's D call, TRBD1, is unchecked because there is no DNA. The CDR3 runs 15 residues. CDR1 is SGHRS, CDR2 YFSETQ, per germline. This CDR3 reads CASSLGDRTIYEQYF.

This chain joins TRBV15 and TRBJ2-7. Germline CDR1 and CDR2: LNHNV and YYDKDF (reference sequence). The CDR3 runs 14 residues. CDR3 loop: CATSRDRRSYEQYF.

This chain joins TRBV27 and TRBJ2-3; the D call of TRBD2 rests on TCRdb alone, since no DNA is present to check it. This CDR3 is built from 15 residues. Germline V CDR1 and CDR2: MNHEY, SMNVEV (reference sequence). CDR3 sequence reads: CASSFIAGWGDTQYF.

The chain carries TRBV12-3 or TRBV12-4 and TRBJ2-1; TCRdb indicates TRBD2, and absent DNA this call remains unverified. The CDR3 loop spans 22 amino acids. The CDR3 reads CASSLGDRTSGNSLRSYNEQFF.

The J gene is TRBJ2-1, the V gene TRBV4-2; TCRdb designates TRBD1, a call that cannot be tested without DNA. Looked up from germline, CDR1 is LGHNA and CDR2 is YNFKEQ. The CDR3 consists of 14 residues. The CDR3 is CASSQEGGDNEQFF.

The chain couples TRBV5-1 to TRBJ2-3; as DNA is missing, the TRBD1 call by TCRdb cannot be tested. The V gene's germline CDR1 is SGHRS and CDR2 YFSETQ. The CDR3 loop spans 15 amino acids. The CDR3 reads CASSGGRLDSDTQYF.

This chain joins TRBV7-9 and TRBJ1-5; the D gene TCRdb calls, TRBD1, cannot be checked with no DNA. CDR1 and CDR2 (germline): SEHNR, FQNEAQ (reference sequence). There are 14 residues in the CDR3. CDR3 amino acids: CASSRDSTPQPQHF. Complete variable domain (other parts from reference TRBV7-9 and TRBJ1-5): DTGVSQNPRHKITKRGQNVTFRCDPISEHNRLYWYRQTLGQGPEFLTYFQNEAQLEKSRLLSDRFSAERPKGSFSTLEIQRTEQGDSAMYLCASSRDSTPQPQHFGDGTRLSIL.

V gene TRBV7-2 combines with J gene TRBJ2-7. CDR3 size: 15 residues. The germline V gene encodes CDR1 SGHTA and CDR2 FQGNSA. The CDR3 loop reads CASSWTLAGSYEQYF.

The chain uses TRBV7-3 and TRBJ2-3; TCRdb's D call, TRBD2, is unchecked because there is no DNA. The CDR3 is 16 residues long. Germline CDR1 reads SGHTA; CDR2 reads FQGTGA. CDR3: CASSLNSGGASDTQYF.

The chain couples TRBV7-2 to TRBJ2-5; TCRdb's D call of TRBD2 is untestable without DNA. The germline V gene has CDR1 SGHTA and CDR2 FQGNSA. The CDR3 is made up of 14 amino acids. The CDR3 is CASSPGLAQETQYF.

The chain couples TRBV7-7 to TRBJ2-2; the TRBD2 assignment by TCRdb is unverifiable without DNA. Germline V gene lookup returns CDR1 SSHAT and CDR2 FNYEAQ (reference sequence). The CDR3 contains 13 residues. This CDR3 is CAAGGQLAGELFF.

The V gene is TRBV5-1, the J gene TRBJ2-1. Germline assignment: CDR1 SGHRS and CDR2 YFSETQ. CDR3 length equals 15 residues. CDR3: CASSLGQGPHNEQFF.

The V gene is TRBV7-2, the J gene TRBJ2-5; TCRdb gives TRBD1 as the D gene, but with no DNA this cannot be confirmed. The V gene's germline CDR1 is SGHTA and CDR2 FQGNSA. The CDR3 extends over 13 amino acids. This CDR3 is CASSPSTVGTQYF. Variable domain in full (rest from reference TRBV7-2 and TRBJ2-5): GAGVSQSPSNKVTEKGKDVELRCDPISGHTALYWYRQSLGQGLEFLIYFQGNSAPDKSGLPSDRFSAERTGGSVSTLTIQRTQQEDSAVYLCASSPSTVGTQYFGPGTRLLVL.

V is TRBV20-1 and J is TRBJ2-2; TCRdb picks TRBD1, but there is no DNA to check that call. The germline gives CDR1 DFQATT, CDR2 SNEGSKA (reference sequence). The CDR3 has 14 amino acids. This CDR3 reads CSATPGQVTGELFF.

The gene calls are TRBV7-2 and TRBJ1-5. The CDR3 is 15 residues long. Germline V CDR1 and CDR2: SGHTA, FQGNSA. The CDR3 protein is CASSLDDMAYQPQHF.

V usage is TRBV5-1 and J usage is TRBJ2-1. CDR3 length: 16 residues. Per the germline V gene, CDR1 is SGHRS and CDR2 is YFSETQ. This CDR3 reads CASSFGSEQWNNEQFF.

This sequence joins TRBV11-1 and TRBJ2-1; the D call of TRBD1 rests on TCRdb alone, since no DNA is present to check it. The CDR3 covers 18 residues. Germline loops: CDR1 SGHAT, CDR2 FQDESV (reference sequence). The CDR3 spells CASSLAGWRGLSYNEQFF.

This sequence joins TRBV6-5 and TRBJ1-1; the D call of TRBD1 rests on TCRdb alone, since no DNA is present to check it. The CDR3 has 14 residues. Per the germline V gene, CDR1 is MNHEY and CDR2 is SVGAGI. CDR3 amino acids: CASSYETGDTEAFF.

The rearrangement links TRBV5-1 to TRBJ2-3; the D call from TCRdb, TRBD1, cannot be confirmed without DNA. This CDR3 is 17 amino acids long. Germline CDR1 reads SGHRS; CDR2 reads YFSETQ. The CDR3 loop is CASSPLPPVLKPDTQYF.

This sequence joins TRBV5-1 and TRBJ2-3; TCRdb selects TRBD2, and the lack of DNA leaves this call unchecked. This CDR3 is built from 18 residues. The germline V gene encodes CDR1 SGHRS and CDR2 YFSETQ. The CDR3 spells CASSWGLAGGPSTDTQYF.

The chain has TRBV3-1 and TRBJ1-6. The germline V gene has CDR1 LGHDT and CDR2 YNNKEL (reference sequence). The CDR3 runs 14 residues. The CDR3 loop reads CASSQEGRYSPLHF.

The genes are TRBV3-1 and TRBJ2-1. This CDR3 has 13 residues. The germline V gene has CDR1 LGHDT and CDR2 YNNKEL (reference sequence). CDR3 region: CASSPWLNNEQFF.

CDR3 amino acids: CASGSGLGHTEAFF. The chain joins TRBV12-5 to TRBJ1-1; TCRdb designates TRBD1, a call that cannot be tested without DNA. This CDR3 comprises 14 residues. In germline, CDR1 is LGHNT, CDR2 FRNRAP.

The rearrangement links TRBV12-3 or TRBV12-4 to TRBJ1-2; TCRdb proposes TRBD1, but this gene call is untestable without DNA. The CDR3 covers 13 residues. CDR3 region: CASSVQGAYGYTF.

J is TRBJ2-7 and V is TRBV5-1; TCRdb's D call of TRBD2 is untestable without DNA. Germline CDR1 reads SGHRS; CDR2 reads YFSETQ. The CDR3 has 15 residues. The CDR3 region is CASSLWASQGDEQYF.

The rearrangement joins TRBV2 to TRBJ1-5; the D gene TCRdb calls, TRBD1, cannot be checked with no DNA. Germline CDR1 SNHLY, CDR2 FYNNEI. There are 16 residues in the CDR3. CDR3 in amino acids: CASSVAGGVGNQPQHF. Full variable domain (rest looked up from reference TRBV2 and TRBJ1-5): EPEVTQTPSHQVTQMGQEVILRCVPISNHLYFYWYRQILGQKVEFLVSFYNNEISEKSEIFDDQFSVERPDGSNFTLKIRSTKLEDSAMYFCASSVAGGVGNQPQHFGDGTRLSIL.

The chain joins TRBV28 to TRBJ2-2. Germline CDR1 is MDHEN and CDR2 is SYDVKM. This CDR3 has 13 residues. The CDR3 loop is CASYSSNTGELFF.

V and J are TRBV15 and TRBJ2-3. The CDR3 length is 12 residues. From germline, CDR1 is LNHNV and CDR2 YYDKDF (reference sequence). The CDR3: CATSRAADTQYF.